This is a list of T cell receptor beta chains from one sample in a study of cytomegalovirus exposure and HLA in healthy donors. Using immunoSEQ multiplex PCR, the repertoire was profiled, and TCRdb retains in-frame clones only, with some absent. The profile covers about 160,000 clones, with around 80% appearing a single time and about 4.5% taken by the ten largest. Sequencing used PBMCs. The receptors originated from a man aged 40-49 years in good health and CMV-seronegative. Both conserved end residues are part of each CDR3. Each record gives: V gene, clone size, D gene, J gene, CDR3 DNA, CDR3 protein. D genes are given only for firm matches. The size field is filled for only some rows; it gives once, few, many or a size class.

TRBV28	NA	TRBD1	TRBJ1-4	TGTGCCAGCAGTTTAGCACAGGGGAACCTGTTTTTT	CASSLAQGNLFF
TRBV6-4	NA	NA	TRBJ2-7	TGTGCCAGCAGTGACTGGGGGCAATCTTCCTACGAGCAGTACTTC	CASSDWGQSSYEQYF
TRBV5-6	NA	TRBD2	TRBJ2-1	TGTGCCAGCAGCATTAGCGGGAGCTCCTACAATGAGCAGTTCTTC	CASSISGSSYNEQFF
TRBV5-1	NA	NA	TRBJ2-2	TGCGCCAGCAGCTTAGAGACAGGATCCGGGGAGCTGTTTTTT	CASSLETGSGELFF
TRBV5-1	once	NA	TRBJ2-7	TGCGCCAGCAGCTTGGTTCAGGGGAGTCACGAGCAGTACTTC	CASSLVQGSHEQYF
TRBV25-1	once	NA	TRBJ1-6	TGTGCCAGCAGTGAATACAAGGGCCTAGAGGGATCTTCACCCCTCCACTTT	CASSEYKGLEGSSPLHF
TRBV25-1	NA	NA	TRBJ1-2	TGTGCCAGCAGTGGCGGAACGGGGGGCTACACCTTC	CASSGGTGGYTF
TRBV11-2	once	NA	TRBJ2-7	TGTGCCAGCAGCCCCAGGCTGGCCTACGAGCAGTACTTC	CASSPRLAYEQYF
TRBV7-3	NA	NA	TRBJ2-7	TGTGCCAGCAGGGACAGATCACGCGAGCAGTACTTC	CASRDRSREQYF
TRBV7-2	few	NA	TRBJ2-7	TGTGCCAGCAGCTTAGGTCGGGAGCAGTACTTC	CASSLGREQYF
TRBV11-2	NA	NA	TRBJ1-6	TGTGCCAGCAGCTCCGACCCCAGGGCGAGTAATTCACCCCTCCACTTT	CASSSDPRASNSPLHF
TRBV7-9	NA	TRBD2	TRBJ2-7	TGTGCCAGCAGCCCCGGGGGGACTAGCGGGGGCCAGAGCTCCTACGAGCAGTACTTC	CASSPGGTSGGQSSYEQYF
TRBV2	once	TRBD1	TRBJ1-6	TGTGCCAGCAGGTCGGGACAGGGGAGTTCACCCCTCCACTTT	CASRSGQGSSPLHF
TRBV5-1	NA	TRBD2	TRBJ2-7	TGCGCCAGCAGCTCGACTAGCGGATCCTACGAGCAGTACTTC	CASSSTSGSYEQYF
TRBV28	once	TRBD2	TRBJ2-5	TGTGCCAGCAACCCACTAGCGCTCTCTACGGAGCAGTACTTC	CASNPLALSTEQYF
TRBV28	NA	NA	TRBJ2-7	TGTGCCAGCAGTCCCCTTGACGGGGATCCATCCTACGAGCAGTACTTC	CASSPLDGDPSYEQYF
TRBV11-2	NA	NA	TRBJ2-5	TGTGCCAGCAGCTTAGTGGTAGTAGCGGTTTACCAAGAGACCCAGTACTTC	CASSLVVVAVYQETQYF
TRBV5-6	NA	NA	TRBJ2-3	TGTGCCAGCAGCCGAGGCCCCACAGATACGCAGTATTTT	CASSRGPTDTQYF
TRBV7-2	NA	TRBD2	TRBJ2-5	TGTGCCAGCACCCTAGGGGGACTAGCTTTGCAGGAGACCCAGTACTTC	CASTLGGLALQETQYF
TRBV9	NA	NA	TRBJ2-2	TGTGCCAGCAGCGTGGAGTCGAACACCGGGGAGCTGTTTTTT	CASSVESNTGELFF
TRBV30	NA	TRBD1	TRBJ1-2	TGTGCCTGGGGAGACAGGGCCAGAAGCCCGTGGGGCTACACCTTC	CAWGDRARSPWGYTF
TRBV4-1	NA	TRBD2	TRBJ2-7	TGCGCCAGCAGCCTCCCACTAGCGGGAACCTACGAGCAGTACTTC	CASSLPLAGTYEQYF